The TCR beta chain described here comes from a study of blood T cell repertoires in COVID-19. Across the whole study: T cells, B-cell-depleted T cells, or PBMCs supplied cDNA or gDNA.

Individuals drawn from 24 US areas were roughly 18 to 95 years old. The germline V gene has CDR1 MDHEN and CDR2 SYDVKM. J was trimmed by 7 bases and V by 8 bases; bases with no gene match: 8. This CDR3 has 13 residues. Method: immunoSEQ multiplex PCR; TCRdb's copy keeps in-frame clones and lacks some. The sample has 340,000 or so clones, 80% to 90% seen once. The sequence was collected from a woman between 40 and 55 years old with acute COVID-19. The sequencing input was PBMCs or T cells enriched from blood (not recorded which). The chain recombines TRBV28 with TRBJ1-2; 9 nucleotides align to TRBD1. The CDR3 bases are TGTGCCAGCCTTCTCGAACAGGGGGCTGGCTACACCTTC. It yields the protein CASLLEQGAGYTF.